The 10 T cell receptor beta chains below all came from one sample that was sequenced in a study. TCRdb analysed the 5' RACE reads with MiXCR anew, one entry per CDR3 protein. Of roughly 64,000 distinct CDR3 sequences detected, 20% to 25% appear once; the ten largest clones hold 2.5% to 3%. Sequenced input: memory CD4+ T cells sorted from a lymph node. The subset was: memory CD4+ T cells, CD4+CD45RO+CD25-. The receptors stem from a female donor with breast cancer.

This clonotype was counted a few times. Written as DNA, the CDR3 is TGTGCCAGCAGCGTAGAGTGGACTAGCGGAAACTACAATGAGCAGTTCTTC. It codes for CASSVEWTSGNYNEQFF. This rearrangement joins TRBV9 to TRBJ2-1; 10 nucleotides line up with TRBD2. The CDR3 length is 17 residues. The junction had 6 bases not matched to a gene; V was cut back by 0 bases and J by 3 bases. CDR1 and CDR2 (germline): SGDLS, YYNGEE.

On this clonotype itself: At one end the junction does not follow the germline gene, possibly because of a read error. Here the CDR3 DNA reads TGTGTCAGCAGCCAAGGGGCCGGACTAGCGCCTGACAATGAGCAGTTCTTC. This gives the protein CVSSQGAGLAPDNEQFF. The rearrangement uses TRBV4-2 and TRBJ2-1; TRBD2 aligns across 9 bases. This CDR3 has 17 amino acids. Germline V gives CDR1 LGHNA, CDR2 YNFKEQ.

This clonotype was observed many times. The J gene is TRBJ2-7, the V gene TRBV25-1; D possibly corresponds to TRBD2 (7 bases). The CDR3 is made up of 15 amino acids. V lost 5 bases and J 1 base, leaving 15 bases between the germline ends. CDR1 and CDR2 from the germline V gene are MGHDK and SYGVNS. In DNA, the CDR3 is TGTGCCAGCAGTAGCGGGGAGGGGGTATCCTACGAGCAGTACTTC. Protein product: CASSSGEGVSYEQYF.

To note about this clonotype: Possible read error: a much larger clone is one base away. The chain carries TRBV6-5 and TRBJ1-6; D remains ambiguous. The V end was cut by 3 bases, the J end by 7 bases, with 13 bases between. The CDR3 extends over 15 amino acids. Germline CDR1 is MNHEY and CDR2 is SVGAGI. In nucleotides, the CDR3 is TGTGCCAGCAGTTATACGGGCACCGGGAATTCACCCCTCCACTTT. Protein product: CASSYTGTGNSPLHF.

This clonotype was counted between two and nine times. This chain joins TRBV28 and TRBJ1-1, with 8 bases identical to TRBD1. Looked up from germline, CDR1 is MDHEN and CDR2 is SYDVKM. CDR3 size: 14 residues. V gave up 4 bases and J gave up 4 bases; unmatched junction bases: 5. DNA of the CDR3: TGTGCCAGCAGTTCACCCGGGACAGGCACTGAAGCTTTCTTT. This encodes CASSSPGTGTEAFF.

Comment on this clonotype: Sequence at one end of the junction differs from germline and may be a read error. The V call is TRBV4-1, the J call TRBJ1-5, with D possibly being TRBD1 (5 bases). CDR3 length equals 13 residues. Germline assignment: CDR1 MGHRA and CDR2 YSYEKL. The CDR3 loop is CASSVQGNQPRHF. DNA of the CDR3: TGTGCCAGCAGCGTGCAGGGCAATCAGCCCCGGCATTTT.

The chain combines TRBV7-2 with TRBJ2-1, with D tentatively TRBD2 (5 bases). Germline V CDR1 and CDR2: SGHTA, FQGNSA. Trimming shortened V by 8 bases and J by 8 bases, and 19 bases separated the two germline ends. The CDR3 is 14 amino acids. The CDR3 is CASSRLGSEDEQFF. The CDR3 nucleotides read TGTGCCAGCTCTCGTCTAGGTTCGGAGGATGAGCAGTTCTTC.

The chain recombines TRBV5-1 with TRBJ2-2; D might be TRBD1 or TRBD2, each matching 5 bases. Germline values: CDR1 SGHRS, CDR2 YFSETQ. The CDR3 is 16 residues long. The V end was cut by 1 base, the J end by 6 bases, with 16 bases between. DNA of the CDR3: TGCGCCAGCAGCTTGCGTGGGACCCCAAATCCCGGGGAGCTGTTTTTT. Amino acid sequence: CASSLRGTPNPGELFF. Full variable domain (outside the CDR3, taken from reference TRBV5-1 and TRBJ2-2): KAGVTQTPRYLIKTRGQQVTLSCSPISGHRSVSWYQQTPGQGLQFLFEYFSETQRNKGNFPGRFSGRQFSNSRSEMNVSTLELGDSALYLCASSLRGTPNPGELFFGEGSRLTVL.

This chain uses TRBV29-1 with TRBJ2-2; D perhaps matches TRBD1 (6 bases). Germline V gives CDR1 SQVTM, CDR2 ANQGSEA. V lost 6 bases and J 0 bases, leaving 11 bases between the germline ends. The CDR3 spans 14 residues. The CDR3 DNA sequence: TGCAGCGTAAAGGGGGTGTCGAACACCGGGGAGCTGTTTTTT. Its protein is CSVKGVSNTGELFF.

This clonotype was seen repeatedly, ten times or more. The chain carries TRBV20-1 and TRBJ1-1; a possible D gene is TRBD1 (5 bases). V lost 2 bases and J lost 1, with 14 bases in between. Germline V lookup: CDR1 DFQATT, CDR2 SNEGSKA (reference sequence). The CDR3 contains 15 residues. The CDR3: CSARKSSRENTEAFF. CDR3 nucleotide sequence: TGCAGTGCTAGAAAGTCAAGCAGGGAGAACACTGAAGCTTTCTTT.